This TCR beta chain was found in a study of blood T cell repertoires in COVID-19. Whole-study context: Collection of acute and convalescent COVID-19 samples took place in the United States, Italy and Spain.

Measured with immunoSEQ multiplex PCR; TCRdb has only the in-frame clones, and not every one. Among almost 55,000 clones listed, around 84% were seen once. Losses at the gene ends were 5 bases for V and 2 bases for J; bases not matched to a gene: 3. Germline V gene sequence: CDR1 SGHDT, CDR2 YYEEEE. The CDR3 contains 13 residues. The sequence came from a human donor in a cohort sampled during active COVID-19. Sequenced: peripheral blood. V usage is TRBV5-6 and J usage is TRBJ1-2; TRBD1 matches 7 bases. The CDR3 spells CASSKQGNYGYTF. The CDR3 DNA sequence: TGTGCCAGCAGTAAACAGGGGAACTATGGCTACACCTTC.